Shown below are 5 T cell receptor beta chains from a single sample sequenced in a study of T cells in Graves' hyperthyroidism and ophthalmopathy. From RNA transcripts, TCR beta CDR3 regions were amplified. Primed by the HTBI set, a first-round RT-PCR was run on the TCR CDR3. TCRdb passed the multiplex PCR reads through MiXCR, listing each CDR3 protein once. The profile shows hundreds of thousands of distinct CDR3 sequences, around a third of them singletons. Sample: blood. The receptors derive from a woman aged 40 to 55 with Graves' hyperthyroidism.

The sample holds many counts of this clonotype. V and J are TRBV12-3 or TRBV12-4 and TRBJ1-2, with TRBD1 matching over 9 bases. The CDR3 extends over 14 amino acids. The V segment lost 6 bases and the J segment 7 bases; nucleotides outside the gene matches: 9. The CDR3 bases are TGTGCCAGCAGGCCGGGACAGGGCGTCTCTGGCTACACCTTC. Amino acids: CASRPGQGVSGYTF.

This chain joins TRBV12-3 or TRBV12-4 and TRBJ1-2, with D unresolved. V dropped 7 bases and J dropped 10 bases, with 16 bases sitting between them. The length of the CDR3 is 12 residues. The CDR3 DNA follows: TGTGCCAGCACCAATTATTTTGAGATCTACACCTTC. Translating it yields CASTNYFEIYTF.

This clonotype was seen only a few times. J is TRBJ1-5 and V is TRBV7-2, with unresolved D. Trimming stripped 2 bases from V and 2 bases from J, with 13 bases between. CDR1 is SGHTA and CDR2 is FQGNSA in the germline V gene. The CDR3 runs 16 residues. The CDR3 protein is CASSLSSGGGNQPQHF. As DNA, the CDR3 is TGTGCCAGCAGCTTAAGTTCGGGCGGAGGCAATCAGCCCCAGCATTTT.

This clonotype was counted many times. The chain uses TRBV5-4 and TRBJ1-6; 9 bases line up with TRBD1. Germline loops: CDR1 SGHNT, CDR2 YYREEE (reference sequence). With 3 bases clipped from V and 7 bases from J, the junction kept 5 bases outside the gene matches. The CDR3 spans 15 residues. This CDR3 reads CASSSGTGRNSPLHF. CDR3 DNA sequence: TGTGCCAGCAGCTCGGGGACAGGGAGGAATTCACCCCTCCACTTT.

This clonotype was counted many times. The chain links TRBV10-3 to TRBJ1-1; D perhaps matches TRBD1 (5 bases). Trimming shortened V by 5 bases and J by 8 bases, and 18 bases separated the two germline ends. CDR3 length: 14 amino acids. Germline V gene lookup returns CDR1 ENHRY and CDR2 SYGVKD. The CDR3 is CAISQMSGAGEAFF. For the CDR3, the DNA is TGTGCCATCAGTCAAATGTCTGGGGCTGGAGAAGCTTTCTTT.